Presented here are 12 T cell receptor beta chains from one specimen sequenced in a study of shared clonotypes between healthy human individuals. The protocol was immunoSEQ multiplex PCR, while the TCRdb copy is restricted to in-frame clones and leaves out a portion. Here the sample spans about 470,000 clones, about 85% being singletons. The specimen was PBMCs. These receptors were taken from a woman between 35 and 50 years old in good health. Some clones in this sample may be carry-over from other donors' samples.

The table lists this clone with a few counts. The chain combines TRBV7-2 with TRBJ2-7; no firm D call. Trimming took off 1 base at V and 0 bases at J, with 7 bases between the two ends. The CDR3 covers 14 residues. Germline values: CDR1 SGHTA, CDR2 FQGNSA. CDR3 nucleotide sequence: TGTGCCAGCAGCTTAGGTGGAAACTCCTACGAGCAGTACTTC. Translation: CASSLGGNSYEQYF.

The table lists this clone with many counts. The chain recombines TRBV11-2 with TRBJ2-2, with D possibly being TRBD2 (6 bases). Germline V gene data show CDR1 as SGHAT and CDR2 as FQNNGV. This CDR3 has 16 residues. Trimming took 4 bases from V and 6 from J, leaving 18 bases between them. The CDR3 nucleotides are TGTGCCAGCAGCTCTATGGGGGGTTCGGGATCCGGGGAGCTGTTTTTT. It is translated as CASSSMGGSGSGELFF.

A word on this clone: The junction and the germline gene differ at one end; a read error may be behind it. The chain links TRBV7-8 to TRBJ1-5, with D unclear. This CDR3 region has 12 residues. The germline V gene encodes CDR1 SGHVS and CDR2 FQNEAQ. The CDR3 spells CVSSVTDQPQHF. The DNA of the CDR3 is TGTGTCAGCAGTGTCACCGATCAGCCCCAGCATTTT.

The chain combines TRBV7-6 with TRBJ2-7, with D possibly TRBD1 on 6 matching bases. V lost 5 bases and J lost 4, with 15 bases in between. The germline CDR1 and CDR2 sequences are SGHVS and FNYEAQ. The CDR3 sequence is 14 residues long. The CDR3: CASSRDIEIYEQYF. CDR3 coding DNA: TGTGCCAGCAGCCGGGACATTGAGATTTACGAGCAGTACTTC.

The genes are TRBV11-2 and TRBJ2-5; TRBD1 agrees at 11 bases. The V segment lost 0 bases and the J segment 7 bases; nucleotides outside the gene matches: 10. CDR1 is SGHAT and CDR2 is FQNNGV in the germline V gene. This CDR3 has 17 amino acids. The CDR3 spells CASSLDRWTGGWATQYF. CDR3 coding DNA: TGTGCCAGCAGCTTAGATCGCTGGACAGGGGGCTGGGCGACCCAGTACTTC.

This clone was observed a single time. This sequence joins TRBV2 and TRBJ1-2; possible D gene TRBD1, 5 bases. This CDR3 has 12 residues. Trimming removed 5 bases at V and 8 bases at J, with 12 bases between. Germline CDR1 SNHLY, CDR2 FYNNEI. CDR3 region: CASSWGSGGYTF. In nucleotides, the CDR3 is TGTGCCAGCAGTTGGGGCTCGGGGGGCTACACCTTC.

This clone was recorded only once. V gene TRBV29-1 combines with J gene TRBJ2-3, with D perhaps TRBD2 (6 bases). The V end was cut by 2 bases, the J end by 3 bases, with 12 bases between. The germline V gene has CDR1 SQVTM and CDR2 ANQGSEA. The CDR3 extends over 14 amino acids. The CDR3: CSVEKTGVTDTQYF. In DNA form, the CDR3 reads TGCAGCGTTGAAAAGACGGGAGTTACAGATACGCAGTATTTT.

Turning to this clone: This sample includes further DNA sequences coding for the same CDR3. The CDR3 protein is CSVEGGETQYF. CDR3 sequence (DNA): TGCAGCGTTGAAGGGGGGGAGACCCAGTACTTC. This chain joins TRBV29-1 and TRBJ2-5; the D call may be TRBD1 or TRBD2 (5 bases each). This CDR3 has 11 residues. The V gene's germline CDR1 is SQVTM and CDR2 ANQGSEA. V was shortened by 1 base and J by 5 bases, with 5 bases between the two germline ends.

This clone was counted between two and nine times. The rearrangement links TRBV28 to TRBJ2-5, with 14 bases lining up with TRBD2. V was pared by 6 bases and J by 3 bases, with 3 bases of the junction left unmatched. Germline V lookup: CDR1 MDHEN, CDR2 SYDVKM. The CDR3 totals 15 residues. CDR3 loop: CASSETSGREETQYF. The CDR3 bases are TGTGCCAGCAGCGAGACTAGCGGGAGGGAAGAGACCCAGTACTTC.

The rearrangement links TRBV25-1 to TRBJ2-1; D not certain. Trimming removed 4 bases from V and 2 bases from J, with 9 bases in between. CDR1 is MGHDK, CDR2 SYGVNS, per germline. This CDR3 is 14 amino acids long. In DNA form, the CDR3 reads TGTGCCAGCAGTGTAGCATACGCCTACAATGAGCAGTTCTTC. Translating gives CASSVAYAYNEQFF.

This clone was recorded only once. The rearrangement joins TRBV6-4 to TRBJ1-1; 7 positions match TRBD1. Looked up from germline, CDR1 is MRHNA and CDR2 is SNTAGT. This CDR3 is 12 amino acids long. Trimming took 2 bases from V and 11 from J; bases not matched to a gene: 5. Here the CDR3 DNA reads TGTGCCAGCAGTGACCGGACAGGCGTCGCTTTCTTT. Amino acid sequence: CASSDRTGVAFF.

This clone came up a few times. The CDR3 region is CASSDPLADGANVLTF. CDR3 nucleotides: TGTGCCAGCAGTGACCCCCTAGCAGACGGGGCCAACGTCCTGACTTTC. The V gene is TRBV6-4, the J gene TRBJ2-6; D is perhaps TRBD2 (5 bases). Per the germline V gene, CDR1 is MRHNA and CDR2 is SNTAGT. V lost 2 bases and J 4 bases, leaving 12 bases between the germline ends. There are 16 residues in the CDR3.